The 11 T cell receptor beta chains in this list originate from one sample, sequenced in a study of blood T cell repertoires in COVID-19. Data came from immunoSEQ multiplex PCR; TCRdb stores just in-frame clones and leaves some out. Of some 400,000 clones in the sample, approximately 87% were seen once. The sequencing sample was made of peripheral blood. These receptors came from a woman in her 30s with COVID-19, enrolled during active disease.

J is TRBJ2-4 and V is TRBV20-1; perhaps TRBD2 as D (6 bases). Germline CDR1 DFQATT, CDR2 SNEGSKA (reference sequence). Trimming took off 3 bases at V and 9 bases at J, with 15 bases between the two ends. The CDR3 loop spans 13 amino acids. This CDR3 reads CSASSGEFIIQYF. CDR3 DNA sequence: TGCAGTGCTAGTTCGGGGGAGTTTATCATTCAGTACTTC.

This clone was counted a single time. The V gene is TRBV13, the J gene TRBJ2-3, with 12 nucleotides matching TRBD2. The CDR3 is 21 residues long. V lost 1 base, J lost 6 bases, and 20 bases stayed unmatched. CDR1 PRHDT and CDR2 FYEKMQ come from the germline V gene (reference sequence). For the CDR3, the DNA is TGTGCCAGCAGCTTAGCTGGGACAGGGGAGCCTAGCGGGAGGGCCTTGGATACGCAGTATTTT. Translation gives CASSLAGTGEPSGRALDTQYF.

The chain employs TRBV25-1 and TRBJ1-6; the D is unclear. CDR3 size: 15 residues. Trimming took off 5 bases at V and 8 bases at J, with 16 bases between the two ends. Looked up from germline, CDR1 is MGHDK and CDR2 is SYGVNS. For the CDR3, the DNA is TGTGCCAGCAGTCTCACCGGAGCCGGCCATTCACCCCTCCACTTT. Translation gives CASSLTGAGHSPLHF.

The chain carries TRBV5-4 and TRBJ2-7; TRBD2 agrees at 7 bases. The CDR3 is made up of 14 amino acids. The ends lost 5 bases at V and 4 bases at J; junction bases unmatched: 9. Germline assignment: CDR1 SGHNT and CDR2 YYREEE (reference sequence). CDR3 in DNA: TGTGCCAGCAGTCCAACCGGGAGGCGGTACGAGCAGTACTTC. This sequence encodes CASSPTGRRYEQYF.

The rearrangement links TRBV10-1 to TRBJ2-7, with 9 bases lining up with TRBD1. Germline V gene lookup returns CDR1 WNHNN and CDR2 SYGVQD (reference sequence). The CDR3 spans 14 residues. The trim removed 5 bases at V and 5 bases at J, leaving 7 bases unmatched. The DNA for the CDR3 is TGCGCCAGCAGTACGGGACAGGGCGGCCACGAGCAGTACTTC. This gives the protein CASSTGQGGHEQYF.

This sequence joins TRBV28 and TRBJ2-1, with D unclear. This CDR3 has 13 residues. Trimming took off 6 bases at V and 0 bases at J, with 6 bases between the two ends. Germline V lookup: CDR1 MDHEN, CDR2 SYDVKM. CDR3 DNA: TGTGCCAGCAGCTACTACTCCTACAATGAGCAGTTCTTC. It encodes CASSYYSYNEQFF. The full variable domain, rest sourced from reference TRBV28 and TRBJ2-1, is DVKVTQSSRYLVKRTGEKVFLECVQDMDHENMFWYRQDPGLGLRLIYFSYDVKMKEKGDIPEGYSVSREKKERFSLILESASTNQTSMYLCASSYYSYNEQFFGPGTRLTVL.

This chain uses TRBV5-1 with TRBJ1-1; TRBD1 might be the D (6 bases). This CDR3 has 13 amino acids. V was pared by 4 bases and J by 5 bases, with 12 bases between. CDR1 SGHRS and CDR2 YFSETQ come from the germline V gene. CDR3 residues: CASSPGGGTEAFF. DNA for the CDR3: TGCGCCAGCAGCCCGGGAGGGGGTACTGAAGCTTTCTTT.

This rearrangement joins TRBV4-2 to TRBJ2-5; perhaps TRBD2 as D (7 bases). CDR1 is LGHNA, CDR2 YNFKEQ, per germline. V was cut by 3 bases and J by 5 bases, with 13 bases left in between. The length of the CDR3 is 14 residues. This CDR3 reads CASSHEGRGETQYF. The CDR3 DNA sequence: TGTGCCAGCAGCCATGAGGGGAGGGGGGAGACCCAGTACTTC.

The chain combines TRBV4-3 with TRBJ2-5, with unresolved D. V was cut by 1 base and J by 2 bases, with 8 bases left in between. The germline V gene has CDR1 LGHNA and CDR2 YSLEER. The CDR3 is made up of 14 amino acids. CDR3 sequence reads: CASSQGWRQETQYF. DNA of the CDR3: TGCGCCAGCAGCCAAGGGTGGCGGCAAGAGACCCAGTACTTC.

The chain has TRBV9 and TRBJ2-3; 7 nucleotides agree with TRBD2. The CDR3 consists of 15 residues. J was trimmed by 1 base and V by 0 bases; bases with no gene match: 2. The germline gives CDR1 SGDLS, CDR2 YYNGEE. This chain's CDR3 is CASSVAAGGTDTQYF. The CDR3 region has the DNA TGTGCCAGCAGCGTAGCGGCGGGGGGCACAGATACGCAGTATTTT.

The chain combines TRBV19 with TRBJ1-1, with unresolved D. V dropped 1 base and J dropped 5 bases, with 11 bases sitting between them. Germline V gene data show CDR1 as LNHDA and CDR2 as SQIVND (reference sequence). The CDR3 has 14 amino acids. DNA for the CDR3: TGTGCCAGTAGTATAGGCCCGGGAGGTACTGAAGCTTTCTTT. It codes for CASSIGPGGTEAFF.